The 22 T cell receptor beta chains listed next were all sequenced from one sample in a study of early T cells in non-severe SARS-CoV-2 infection. TCRdb reprocessed the 5' RACE reads via MiXCR and lists one record per CDR3 protein. The data contain 50,000 to 65,000 distinct CDR3 sequences, about 19% of them seen just once; the ten biggest clones take up about 17%. The sequencing here drew on whole blood, taken at baseline. Every receptor here comes from an adult who was a healthcare worker with PCR-confirmed SARS-CoV-2 infection or an uninfected control (not recorded which).

This sequence joins TRBV20-1 and TRBJ2-1; 7 bases align to TRBD1. CDR3 size: 16 residues. The germline CDR1 and CDR2 sequences are DFQATT and SNEGSKA (reference sequence). With V trimmed by 7 bases and J by 9 bases, 21 bases remained unmatched. CDR3 sequence (DNA): TGCAGTGGGGATACCCGTGGGACAGCAGGGGTCGGTGAGCAGTTCTTC. This gives the protein CSGDTRGTAGVGEQFF.

This clonotype was picked up a small number of times. The gene calls are TRBV4-1 and TRBJ1-4, with TRBD1 as a possible D gene (5 bases). The CDR3 is made up of 17 amino acids. V gave up 3 bases and J gave up 4 bases, with 18 bases separating them. Germline CDR1 is MGHRA and CDR2 is YSYEKL. CDR3 nucleotides: TGCGCCAGCAGCCAGCCTACCGGGACTAGGGGTAATGAAAAACTGTTTTTT. Translation gives CASSQPTGTRGNEKLFF.

The V and J genes are TRBV13 and TRBJ1-1; D is unresolved. Germline loops: CDR1 PRHDT, CDR2 FYEKMQ (reference sequence). This CDR3 is built from 13 residues. The V and J ends lost 3 bases and 1 base respectively, with 6 bases between them. CDR3: CASSLSTNTEAFF. The CDR3 DNA reads as TGTGCCAGCAGCTTGTCCACGAACACTGAAGCTTTCTTT. The whole variable domain, remainder taken from reference TRBV13 and TRBJ1-1, is AAGVIQSPRHLIKEKRETATLKCYPIPRHDTVYWYQQGPGQDPQFLISFYEKMQSDKGSIPDRFSAQQFSDYHSELNMSSLELGDSALYFCASSLSTNTEAFFGQGTRLTVV.

This clonotype came up a few times. The chain employs TRBV2 and TRBJ1-4; tentative D call: TRBD1 (5 bases). Trimming took 6 bases from V and 10 from J, leaving 18 bases between them. Germline lookup yields CDR1 SNHLY and CDR2 FYNNEI. The CDR3 sequence is 14 residues long. The CDR3 reads CASRGRAGYGKLFF. The CDR3 coding sequence is TGTGCCAGCAGAGGCAGGGCGGGATATGGAAAACTGTTTTTT.

In this sample, this clonotype turned up a few times. V and J are TRBV2 and TRBJ2-3; no reliable D call. The germline V gene has CDR1 SNHLY and CDR2 FYNNEI. The CDR3 loop spans 12 amino acids. Trimming left V 4 bases short and J 2 bases short, with 4 bases between. CDR3 amino acids: CASSANTDTQYF. DNA of the CDR3: TGTGCCAGCAGTGCCAACACAGATACGCAGTATTTT. Combining the CDR3 with reference TRBV2 and TRBJ2-3 gives the whole variable domain EPEVTQTPSHQVTQMGQEVILRCVPISNHLYFYWYRQILGQKVEFLVSFYNNEISEKSEIFDDQFSVERPDGSNFTLKIRSTKLEDSAMYFCASSANTDTQYFGPGTRLTVL.

This clonotype has just a few counts. V usage is TRBV7-3 and J usage is TRBJ2-5, with 7 bases that match TRBD1. Germline V gene sequence: CDR1 SGHTA, CDR2 FQGTGA. Trimming at V came to 6 bases and at J to 3 bases, leaving 7 bases not matched to a gene. This CDR3 contains 14 residues. The CDR3 spells CASSSSGTEETQYF. The DNA of the CDR3 is TGTGCCAGCAGTTCTTCCGGGACAGAAGAGACCCAGTACTTC.

The chain is built from TRBV7-8 and TRBJ2-1; D call uncertain. Germline V CDR1 and CDR2: SGHVS, FQNEAQ. This CDR3 comprises 12 residues. V was cut by 5 bases and J by 3 bases, with 5 bases left in between. The CDR3 region has the DNA TGTGCCAGCAGCCCCGTCTACAATGAGCAGTTCTTC. Translation gives CASSPVYNEQFF.

V is TRBV20-1 and J is TRBJ1-1; 9 nucleotides agree with TRBD1. V gave up 7 bases and J gave up 10 bases; unmatched junction bases: 7. The CDR3 extends over 11 amino acids. Germline assignment: CDR1 DFQATT and CDR2 SNEGSKA (reference sequence). The CDR3 protein is CSVPTGGRAFF. The CDR3 DNA sequence: TGCAGTGTTCCGACAGGGGGAAGAGCTTTCTTT.

This rearrangement joins TRBV7-8 to TRBJ2-2; D uncertain. This CDR3 is 14 amino acids long. Deletions cut 2 bases from V and 8 bases from J, with 12 bases between. Germline values: CDR1 SGHVS, CDR2 FQNEAQ. The CDR3 DNA reads as TGTGCCAGCAGCTTACTCGACCGATGGGGGGAGCTGTTTTTT. This gives the protein CASSLLDRWGELFF.

In this sample, this clonotype turned up a few times. V is TRBV9 and J is TRBJ1-5; the match to TRBD1 covers 7 bases. With 1 base clipped from V and 5 bases from J, the junction kept 3 bases outside the gene matches. The CDR3 covers 14 residues. Germline CDR1 is SGDLS and CDR2 is YYNGEE. CDR3 sequence reads: CASSVQGEYQPQHF. CDR3 nucleotide sequence: TGTGCCAGCAGCGTACAGGGGGAATATCAGCCCCAGCATTTT.

The chain couples TRBV3-1 to TRBJ1-1, with 8 bases matching TRBD1. This CDR3 contains 13 residues. Losses at the gene ends were 3 bases for V and 4 bases for J; bases not matched to a gene: 1. The germline V gene encodes CDR1 LGHDT and CDR2 YNNKEL (reference sequence). CDR3 nucleotides: TGTGCCAGCAGCCACAGGGGGCTCACTGAAGCTTTCTTT. Its protein product is CASSHRGLTEAFF.

This rearrangement joins TRBV2 to TRBJ1-4; weak D call: TRBD1 (5 bases). CDR1 is SNHLY and CDR2 is FYNNEI in the germline V gene. CDR3 length: 13 residues. V was clipped by 7 bases and J by 6 bases, with 12 bases between them. The CDR3 sequence: CASTRGADEKLFF. CDR3 sequence (DNA): TGTGCCAGCACCAGAGGGGCAGATGAAAAACTGTTTTTT.

The V gene is TRBV4-1, the J gene TRBJ2-7; 10 bases map to TRBD1. This CDR3 region has 16 residues. The V gene end was trimmed by 1 base and the J gene end by 6 bases; junction bases not matched to a gene: 9. Germline V lookup: CDR1 MGHRA, CDR2 YSYEKL. The CDR3 DNA is TGCGCCAGCAGCCAAGTGCTGGGGACAGGGGAAACCGAGCAGTACTTC. It encodes CASSQVLGTGETEQYF.

The chain carries TRBV20-1 and TRBJ1-1; D is undetermined. This CDR3 is built from 13 residues. V lost 3 bases, J lost 7 bases, and 15 bases lay in between. Germline CDR1 and CDR2: DFQATT and SNEGSKA (reference sequence). CDR3 region: CSARRVKSLEAFF. The CDR3 DNA sequence: TGCAGTGCTAGGAGGGTGAAATCCCTTGAAGCTTTCTTT.

This clonotype was seen only once. The V and J genes are TRBV20-1 and TRBJ2-1; D gene ambiguous. The CDR3 runs 12 residues. The V end was cut by 5 bases, the J end by 7 bases, with 12 bases between. Germline CDR1 and CDR2: DFQATT and SNEGSKA (reference sequence). CDR3: CSASQGDNEQFF. CDR3 DNA sequence: TGCAGTGCTTCGCAAGGTGATAATGAGCAGTTCTTC.

The chain carries TRBV27 and TRBJ1-4; D is undetermined. V was shortened by 0 bases and J by 6 bases, with 5 bases between the two germline ends. The CDR3 is 13 amino acids. Germline values: CDR1 MNHEY, CDR2 SMNVEV (reference sequence). CDR3 sequence: CASSLSWDEKLFF. CDR3 bases: TGTGCCAGCAGTTTATCTTGGGATGAAAAACTGTTTTTT. The whole variable domain, filled in from reference TRBV27 and TRBJ1-4, reads EAQVTQNPRYLITVTGKKLTVTCSQNMNHEYMSWYRQDPGLGLRQIYYSMNVEVTDKGDVPEGYKVSRKEKRNFPLILESPSPNQTSLYFCASSLSWDEKLFFGSGTQLSVL.

CDR3: CASSESVNSPLHF. The CDR3 DNA is TGTGCCAGCAGTGAATCCGTGAATTCACCCCTCCACTTT. The V call is TRBV2, the J call TRBJ1-6; D not resolved. The ends were cut back, 2 bases at V and 7 bases at J, with 6 bases in the middle. Germline CDR1 and CDR2: SNHLY and FYNNEI. There are 13 residues in the CDR3.

In DNA form, the CDR3 reads TGTGCCAGCAGGCCGTTTAAGTACGAGCAGTACTTC. Translation gives CASRPFKYEQYF. The chain uses TRBV6-2 or TRBV6-3 and TRBJ2-7; D unclear. Trimming removed 6 bases from V and 4 bases from J, with 10 bases in between. CDR1 and CDR2 (germline): MNHEY, SVGEGT. This CDR3 is 12 amino acids long.

This clonotype was found many times. The chain joins TRBV7-9 to TRBJ2-5; no clear D. The V gene's germline CDR1 is SEHNR and CDR2 FQNEAQ (reference sequence). The CDR3 consists of 12 residues. V shed 2 bases and J shed 2 bases, with 3 bases lying between them. The CDR3 spells CASSLLQETQYF. DNA for the CDR3: TGTGCCAGCAGCTTACTGCAAGAGACCCAGTACTTC.

The sample holds a few counts of this clonotype. The chain carries TRBV19 and TRBJ2-3; D not resolved. The CDR3 extends over 13 amino acids. The germline V and J ends were trimmed by 6 bases and 4 bases, with 11 bases remaining between them. From germline, CDR1 is LNHDA and CDR2 SQIVND (reference sequence). Here the CDR3 DNA reads TGTGCCAGTAGCGAGAGTGGCCCAGATACGCAGTATTTT. It translates to CASSESGPDTQYF.

V usage is TRBV27 and J usage is TRBJ2-2, with 8 bases lining up with TRBD1. CDR3 length equals 15 residues. The junction had 6 bases not matched to a gene; V was cut back by 6 bases and J by 3 bases. Germline V gene sequence: CDR1 MNHEY, CDR2 SMNVEV (reference sequence). This chain's CDR3 is CASRAGGFDTGELFF. CDR3 sequence (DNA): TGTGCCAGCAGAGCAGGGGGCTTCGACACCGGGGAGCTGTTTTTT.

This sequence joins TRBV18 and TRBJ1-3; a weak D match, TRBD1 (6 bases). V was cut by 4 bases and J by 3 bases, with 10 bases left in between. Germline V gene sequence: CDR1 KGHSH, CDR2 LQKENI. The CDR3 length is 14 residues. This CDR3 reads CASSQNRDGNTIYF. The CDR3 coding sequence is TGTGCCAGCTCACAAAACAGGGATGGAAACACCATATATTTT.